This T cell receptor beta chain was retrieved from a study of OX40 agonist ivuxolimab in advanced cancers. The wider study: Patients received the agonistic anti-OX40 (CD134) antibody ivuxolimab. Study observations and caveats: Nonresponders included some who also had low normalized T-cell clonal expansion. At 0.1 to 3.0 mg/kg and by week 6, clonal expansion occurred in CD4+ and CD8+ blood T cells.

The method was immunoSEQ multiplex PCR; TCRdb's version includes in-frame clones alone and lacks a portion of them. The sample lists about 64,000 clones; 82% were seen once. Autoimmune disease history or systemic immunosuppression disqualified patients. This clone showed up just a few times. Its antigen is unidentified. The germline V gene encodes CDR1 SGHDN and CDR2 FVKESK. Trimming removed 3 bases from V and 6 bases from J; junction bases left unmatched: 9. There are 15 residues in the CDR3. The receptor comes from an adult with an advanced solid tumor such as melanoma, head and neck, liver or kidney cancer. V and J are TRBV14 and TRBJ2-7, with 9 bases aligning to TRBD2. Sample: CD4+ or CD8+ T cells sorted from blood, taken in a trial of the OX40 agonist ivuxolimab. CDR3 DNA: TGTGCCAGCAGCCACTCAGGGACTAGCTTTGCCGAGCAGTACTTC. Residues: CASSHSGTSFAEQYF.